This passage covers 14 T cell receptor beta chains from one sample sequenced in a study of blood T cell repertoires in COVID-19. Sequenced by immunoSEQ multiplex PCR; TCRdb stores in-frame clones only, minus some. The table has approximately 160,000 clones, 85% to 95% seen once. Sequenced sample: peripheral blood. These receptors were collected from a man in his fifties or sixties with acute or convalescent COVID-19.

The table lists this clone with a count of one. This chain connects TRBV4-1 to TRBJ2-1; TRBD2 aligns across 10 bases. Germline lookup yields CDR1 MGHRA and CDR2 YSYEKL. The CDR3 covers 17 residues. Unmatched junction bases numbered 4, after V lost 1 base and J lost 1 base. Written as DNA, the CDR3 is TGCGCCAGCAGCCAAGGTAGGACTAGCGGATCCTACAATGAGCAGTTCTTC. As protein: CASSQGRTSGSYNEQFF.

The V and J genes are TRBV7-2 and TRBJ2-2, with 7 bases matching TRBD1. The ends lost 8 bases at V and 1 base at J; junction bases unmatched: 4. CDR1 and CDR2 from the germline V gene are SGHTA and FQGNSA. The CDR3 is made up of 14 amino acids. CDR3 sequence (DNA): TGTGCCAGCTCCGGGACAGTGAACACCGGGGAGCTGTTTTTT. The encoded protein is CASSGTVNTGELFF.

The V gene is TRBV7-9, the J gene TRBJ2-3, with TRBD2 matching 8 bases. Germline V gene sequence: CDR1 SEHNR, CDR2 FQNEAQ (reference sequence). This CDR3 has 15 residues. With 8 bases clipped from V and 2 bases from J, the junction kept 9 bases outside the gene matches. This chain's CDR3 is CASSSGGRSTDTQYF. CDR3 sequence (DNA): TGTGCCAGCTCGTCCGGCGGGAGGTCCACAGATACGCAGTATTTT.

The chain links TRBV9 to TRBJ1-3; D might be TRBD1 (5 bases). V lost 0 bases to trimming and J lost 0 bases, with 16 bases between them. CDR3 length equals 18 residues. From germline, CDR1 is SGDLS and CDR2 YYNGEE. CDR3 coding DNA: TGTGCCAGCAGCGTAGGAGCGGGGGGGGAACTCTCTGGAAACACCATATATTTT. Translated: CASSVGAGGELSGNTIYF.

This clone was counted between two and nine times. The rearrangement links TRBV7-9 to TRBJ1-4; 7 bases map to TRBD1. This CDR3 contains 14 residues. Germline V gene sequence: CDR1 SEHNR, CDR2 FQNEAQ (reference sequence). Trimming took 4 bases from V and 6 from J; bases not matched to a gene: 5. CDR3: CASSSGQRDEKLFF. As DNA, the CDR3 is TGTGCCAGCAGCTCGGGACAGAGGGATGAAAAACTGTTTTTT.

The chain joins TRBV28 to TRBJ2-5; 8 bases are shared with TRBD2. Germline assignment: CDR1 MDHEN and CDR2 SYDVKM. CDR3 length: 13 residues. J gave up 10 bases and V 6 bases, and 10 bases lay outside the gene matches. CDR3 loop: CASRFSGAPGQYF. The CDR3 nucleotides read TGTGCCAGCAGGTTTAGCGGGGCCCCGGGCCAGTACTTC.

This chain uses TRBV6-1 with TRBJ2-7; 12 bases map to TRBD2. Germline values: CDR1 MNHNS, CDR2 SASEGT. Trimming took 1 base from V and 4 from J; bases not matched to a gene: 2. The CDR3 runs to 15 residues. The CDR3 DNA is TGTGCCAGCAGTGAAGTGACTAGCGGGAGTTACGAGCAGTACTTC. The encoded protein is CASSEVTSGSYEQYF.

CDR3 in DNA: TGTGCCAGCACCCCCGGGACTAGCGGTCAAGAGACCCAGTACTTC. Protein sequence: CASTPGTSGQETQYF. The chain joins TRBV27 to TRBJ2-5; 11 nucleotides match TRBD2. Germline V gives CDR1 MNHEY, CDR2 SMNVEV (reference sequence). V lost 7 bases and J lost 2; bases outside the gene matches: 6. The CDR3 has 15 residues.

The rearrangement links TRBV1 to TRBJ2-3; the table's D gene call, TRBD2, was not cross checked with the DNA. TRBV1 is noted as a pseudogene. The CDR3 spans 17 residues. The DNA for the CDR3 is TGCACCAGCAGCCGTATAGCGGGAGTTAAGGGCACAGATACGCAGTATTTT. This encodes CTSSRIAGVKGTDTQYF.

The rearrangement joins TRBV9 to TRBJ1-6; TRBD1 is a possible D gene (5 bases). The CDR3 runs 14 residues. V was pared by 4 bases and J by 5 bases, with 10 bases between. Germline V gene sequence: CDR1 SGDLS, CDR2 YYNGEE. CDR3 nucleotides: TGTGCCAGCAGCTTCCGGGGGGATAATTCACCCCTCCACTTT. Translated, it gives CASSFRGDNSPLHF.

The chain employs TRBV10-3 and TRBJ2-3; tentatively, D is TRBD1 (6 bases). The CDR3 loop spans 14 amino acids. V lost 0 bases and J 4 bases, leaving 8 bases between the germline ends. Germline V CDR1 and CDR2: ENHRY, SYGVKD. The CDR3 protein is CAISESGGADTQYF. The CDR3 nucleotides read TGTGCCATCAGTGAGTCAGGGGGAGCAGATACGCAGTATTTT.

The chain joins TRBV5-1 to TRBJ1-2, with a weak D call TRBD1 (6 bases). V lost 4 bases and J 5 bases, leaving 18 bases between the germline ends. From germline, CDR1 is SGHRS and CDR2 YFSETQ. The CDR3 runs to 15 residues. The CDR3, as DNA: TGCGCCAGCAGCGAGGGGGGCCGGGGACTATATGGCTACACCTTC. This encodes CASSEGGRGLYGYTF.

The V and J genes are TRBV30 and TRBJ1-4; TRBD1 agrees at 9 bases. Trimming removed 0 bases from V and 8 bases from J; junction bases left unmatched: 1. Germline assignment: CDR1 GTSNPN and CDR2 SVGIG (reference sequence). This CDR3 has 13 amino acids. The CDR3: CAWSVGTGEKLFF. The CDR3, as DNA: TGTGCCTGGAGTGTGGGGACAGGGGAAAAACTGTTTTTT.

This clone occurred a few times. The V and J genes are TRBV6-1 and TRBJ2-7; D not resolved. The length of the CDR3 is 13 residues. The germline V gene encodes CDR1 MNHNS and CDR2 SASEGT. V was cut by 2 bases and J by 9 bases, with 14 bases left in between. The CDR3 DNA is TGTGCCAGCAGTGAAACTGTATCTAACGCGCAGTACGTC. This encodes CASSETVSNAQYV.